Following are 15 T cell receptor beta chains from one sample sequenced in a study of blood T cells in healthy people across ages (dated by TCRdb to about 2015). Library construction relied on 5' RACE. Sequencer: Illumina HiSeq 2500. The second PCR ran for roughly 7 to 11 cycles and used a J-beta primer mix along with a sample-barcoded 5' primer. TCRdb handled the public reads itself, with Q25 trimming in fastp and clone calling in MiXCR, and kept productive beta chains. Rows with a matching CDR3 protein are joined into one entry that keeps the most common DNA and genes. This sample is represented by around 1.5 million distinct CDR3 sequences; 40% to 50% of them were singletons. The ten largest make up under 8% of the sample. The sample consisted of blood. All receptors derive from a young woman in good health.

The chain is built from TRBV29-1 and TRBJ1-1; 9 bases map to TRBD1. This CDR3 contains 11 residues. From germline, CDR1 is SQVTM and CDR2 ANQGSEA. V shed 6 bases, J shed 11 bases, and the junction held 7 bases outside the gene matches. CDR3 sequence (DNA): TGCAGCGTGACCCGGACAGGGGTTGCTTTCTTT. The encoded protein is CSVTRTGVAFF.

For the CDR3, the DNA is TGTGCCAGCAGTTACGGGCAGGGGATCGGTAATTCACCCCTCCACTTT. It encodes CASSYGQGIGNSPLHF. The chain has TRBV6-5 and TRBJ1-6, with D maybe TRBD1 (6 bases). Germline CDR1 reads MNHEY; CDR2 reads SVGAGI. V lost 2 bases, J lost 6 bases, and 14 bases lay in between. The CDR3 extends over 16 amino acids.

The chain links TRBV27 to TRBJ2-5; TRBD2 matches 14 bases. The V gene's germline CDR1 is MNHEY and CDR2 SMNVEV (reference sequence). The V gene end was trimmed by 5 bases and the J gene end by 5 bases; junction bases not matched to a gene: 7. The CDR3 runs 16 residues. Written as DNA, the CDR3 is TGTGCCAGCAGTGCCCGACTAGCGGGAGGGTGGGAGACCCAGTACTTC. Protein: CASSARLAGGWETQYF.

The chain combines TRBV7-9 with TRBJ2-3; TRBD1 agrees at 7 bases. The germline gives CDR1 SEHNR, CDR2 FQNEAQ (reference sequence). The V and J ends lost 0 bases and 13 bases, in that order; junction bases with no gene match: 4. CDR3 size: 12 residues. Here the CDR3 reads CASSLAGDRKYF. CDR3 sequence (DNA): TGTGCCAGCAGCTTAGCAGGGGACAGAAAGTATTTT.

This clonotype occurred a few times. The V and J genes are TRBV12-3 or TRBV12-4 and TRBJ2-3; perhaps TRBD2 as D (6 bases). The CDR3 is made up of 16 amino acids. V shed 5 bases and J shed 3 bases, with 18 bases lying between them. For the CDR3, the DNA is TGTGCCAGCAGTCCCTCCATGAGTAGCGGAACAGATACGCAGTATTTT. Amino acids: CASSPSMSSGTDTQYF.

This clonotype was detected many times. The gene calls are TRBV29-1 and TRBJ2-1; D perhaps matches TRBD1 (7 bases). The CDR3 spans 13 residues. Germline V gives CDR1 SQVTM, CDR2 ANQGSEA. CDR3 protein: CGGTANGANEQFF. The CDR3 bases are TGCGGGGGGACAGCTAATGGAGCTAATGAGCAGTTCTTC.

This clonotype showed up many times. The rearrangement joins TRBV7-3 to TRBJ2-7; TRBD2 matches at 8 bases. The CDR3 has 14 residues. Germline CDR1 and CDR2: SGHTA and FQGTGA. V shed 3 bases and J 3 bases; nucleotides not matched to a gene: 4. CDR3 amino acids: CASSLTGTSYEQYF. Here the CDR3 DNA reads TGTGCCAGCAGCTTGACCGGGACTAGCTACGAGCAGTACTTC.

On this clonotype itself: No DNA is shown, since the ends of the CDR3 on it are uncertain; the CDR3 is the one TCRdb lists. The chain employs TRBV12-3 or TRBV12-4 and TRBJ2-3. Including both end residues, the CDR3 is 16 amino acids long. CDR3: CASILAESLSTDTQYF.

The V and J genes are TRBV20-1 and TRBJ2-3; 12 bases agree with TRBD2. From germline, CDR1 is DFQATT and CDR2 SNEGSKA (reference sequence). With 6 bases clipped from V and 0 bases from J, the junction kept 4 bases outside the gene matches. The CDR3 is made up of 15 amino acids. CDR3 residues: CSAIGLAGSTDTQYF. Written as DNA, the CDR3 is TGCAGTGCCATAGGACTAGCGGGAAGCACAGATACGCAGTATTTT.

This clonotype turned up a few times. The chain carries TRBV13 and TRBJ2-4; no definite D call. This CDR3 contains 10 residues. Deletions cut 5 bases from V and 8 bases from J, with 4 bases between. Germline V gene sequence: CDR1 PRHDT, CDR2 FYEKMQ (reference sequence). CDR3 in amino acids: CASSEDIQYF. In nucleotides, the CDR3 is TGTGCCAGCAGCGAAGACATTCAGTACTTC.

This clonotype was seen a few times. The chain links TRBV20-1 to TRBJ1-2; TRBD1 is a possible D gene (5 bases). Trimming shortened V by 1 base and J by 6 bases, and 12 bases separated the two germline ends. Germline CDR1 reads DFQATT; CDR2 reads SNEGSKA (reference sequence). The CDR3 has 13 residues. The CDR3 reads CSARVEGSDGYTF. In DNA form, the CDR3 reads TGCAGTGCTAGAGTAGAGGGGTCAGATGGCTACACCTTC.

This clonotype was picked up a small number of times. This rearrangement joins TRBV12-3 or TRBV12-4 to TRBJ1-5; D gene unclear. V lost 1 base, J lost 0 bases, and 16 bases lay in between. CDR3 length equals 18 residues. The CDR3 spells CASSLVGGSFLSNQPQHF. The CDR3 region has the DNA TGTGCCAGCAGTTTAGTTGGTGGCAGCTTCCTTAGCAATCAGCCCCAGCATTTT.

The chain couples TRBV6-5 to TRBJ1-5; no clear D gene. V lost 5 bases to trimming and J lost 3 bases, with 11 bases between them. The CDR3 spans 14 residues. CDR1 and CDR2 (germline): MNHEY, SVGAGI. The CDR3 is CASSVSSPNQPQHF. In DNA form, the CDR3 reads TGTGCCAGCAGTGTTTCCTCTCCCAATCAGCCCCAGCATTTT.

In DNA, the CDR3 is TGCAGTGCCAACAGGGTACCGGGCGACGAGCAGTACTTC. It specifies CSANRVPGDEQYF. This rearrangement joins TRBV20-1 to TRBJ2-4, with TRBD1 as a possible D gene (6 bases). The J call may be in error: the DNA end matches TRBJ2-7 better. Germline loops: CDR1 DFQATT, CDR2 SNEGSKA (reference sequence). This CDR3 comprises 13 residues.

This clonotype was counted a few times. The chain combines TRBV4-1 with TRBJ1-5; possible D gene TRBD1, 5 bases. Trimming cost V 1 base and J 4 bases, with 8 bases left between them. CDR1 is MGHRA and CDR2 is YSYEKL in the germline V gene. This CDR3 is built from 14 residues. CDR3 nucleotides: TGCGCCAGCAGCCAAGCGTGGGGGAATCAGCCCCAGCATTTT. Translated: CASSQAWGNQPQHF.